The 20 T cell receptor beta chains given below trace back to one sample, sequenced in a study of early T cells in non-severe SARS-CoV-2 infection. From the 5' RACE reads, TCRdb called clonotypes with MiXCR, one entry per CDR3 protein. The sample carries roughly 54,000 distinct CDR3 sequences, roughly 12% recorded once. The source material was whole blood. Every receptor here comes from an adult who was a healthcare worker with PCR-confirmed SARS-CoV-2 infection or an uninfected control (not recorded which).

The gene calls are TRBV28 and TRBJ2-5; perhaps D is TRBD1 or TRBD2 (5 bases each). Per germline, CDR1 MDHEN and CDR2 SYDVKM. V was clipped by 5 bases and J by 7 bases, with 17 bases between them. The CDR3 runs to 14 residues. CDR3 in amino acids: CASSLQTTRGTQYF. CDR3 nucleotide sequence: TGTGCCAGCAGTCTACAGACTACGAGGGGGACCCAGTACTTC.

This chain connects TRBV20-1 to TRBJ1-3, with 9 bases lining up with TRBD1. Germline lookup yields CDR1 DFQATT and CDR2 SNEGSKA (reference sequence). V shed 4 bases, J shed 4 bases, and the junction held 5 bases outside the gene matches. CDR3 length: 14 amino acids. The CDR3 bases are TGCAGTGCTACTTCGGGACAGGGAGGAAACACCATATATTTT. As protein: CSATSGQGGNTIYF.

The chain is built from TRBV30 and TRBJ2-1; 10 bases map to TRBD1. The V gene end was trimmed by 7 bases and the J gene end by 7 bases; junction bases not matched to a gene: 13. In germline, CDR1 is GTSNPN, CDR2 SVGIG (reference sequence). This CDR3 is 15 amino acids long. The CDR3: CASAVGQGVKNEQFF. The CDR3 DNA follows: TGTGCCTCCGCCGTAGGACAGGGGGTAAAGAATGAGCAGTTCTTC. Supplemented by reference TRBV30 and TRBJ2-1, the full variable domain reads SQTIHQWPATLVQPVGSPLSLECTVEGTSNPNLYWYRQAAGRGLQLLFYSVGIGQISSEVPQNLSASRPQDRQFILSSKKLLLSDSGFYLCASAVGQGVKNEQFFGPGTRLTVL.

This clonotype was found many times. V and J are TRBV6-1 and TRBJ2-1; 10 bases line up with TRBD1. The CDR3 is 17 residues long. Germline V gene sequence: CDR1 MNHNS, CDR2 SASEGT. V shed 4 bases, J shed 0 bases, and the junction held 6 bases outside the gene matches. CDR3 protein: CASSVIRTGGSYNEQFF. CDR3 sequence (DNA): TGTGCCAGCAGTGTGATTAGGACAGGGGGCTCCTACAATGAGCAGTTCTTC.

On this clonotype itself: A much larger clone sits a single nucleotide away, making a read error possible. The J gene is TRBJ1-1, the V gene TRBV7-6; no definite D call. The germline CDR1 and CDR2 sequences are SGHVS and FNYEAQ. The CDR3 length is 15 residues. Here the CDR3 DNA reads TGTGTCAGCAGCTTAGCGGCAGCCTCGAACACTGAAGCTTTCTTT. Amino acid sequence: CVSSLAAASNTEAFF.

This clonotype was seen a handful of times. V and J are TRBV5-1 and TRBJ2-2; no clear D. With 0 bases removed from V and 5 bases from J, the gap between germline ends came to 8 bases. The germline V gene encodes CDR1 SGHRS and CDR2 YFSETQ. The CDR3 sequence is 14 residues long. CDR3 region: CASSLGSLTGELFF. The CDR3, as DNA: TGCGCCAGCAGCTTGGGTAGTTTGACCGGGGAGCTGTTTTTT.

This clonotype was counted a few times. The chain uses TRBV11-1 and TRBJ2-1, with a possible D match to TRBD2 (5 bases). Deletions cut 3 bases from V and 4 bases from J, with 10 bases between. CDR1 SGHAT and CDR2 FQDESV come from the germline V gene (reference sequence). This CDR3 is 14 amino acids long. The CDR3 region has the DNA TGTGCCAGCAGCTTTGGGAGAGAGTACAATGAGCAGTTCTTC. Encoded protein: CASSFGREYNEQFF.

The table lists this clonotype with many counts. The chain is built from TRBV6-2 or TRBV6-3 and TRBJ2-7; 7 nucleotides match TRBD1. Unmatched junction bases numbered 1, after V lost 6 bases and J lost 2 bases. CDR1 MNHEY and CDR2 SVGEGT come from the germline V gene. The CDR3 is 12 amino acids. The CDR3 here is CASSDRAYEQYF. The CDR3 region has the DNA TGTGCCAGCAGCGACAGGGCCTACGAGCAGTACTTC.

This chain uses TRBV20-1 with TRBJ2-5; no firm D call. The germline V gene has CDR1 DFQATT and CDR2 SNEGSKA (reference sequence). Trimming shortened V by 6 bases and J by 2 bases, and 7 bases separated the two germline ends. The CDR3 is 11 amino acids. The CDR3: CSARLQETQYF. In DNA form, the CDR3 reads TGCAGTGCGAGGTTACAAGAGACCCAGTACTTC.

There are a few counts of this clonotype. The CDR3 DNA is TGTGCCAGCAGCTTAGTAGGGTCCGGGGAGCTGTTTTTT. This encodes CASSLVGSGELFF. The gene calls are TRBV11-2 and TRBJ2-2; no clear D gene. V dropped 1 base and J dropped 6 bases, with 6 bases sitting between them. The length of the CDR3 is 13 residues. Germline V gene sequence: CDR1 SGHAT, CDR2 FQNNGV.

V and J are TRBV6-5 and TRBJ1-1; D unresolved. Germline V CDR1 and CDR2: MNHEY, SVGAGI. The CDR3 consists of 14 residues. Trimming left V 0 bases short and J 4 bases short, with 9 bases between. The CDR3 spells CASSYSSRSTEAFF. The CDR3 DNA reads TGTGCCAGCAGTTACTCGTCCCGGAGCACTGAAGCTTTCTTT.

This clonotype was detected a few times. This chain joins TRBV5-1 and TRBJ2-7, with 10 bases that match TRBD2. Germline-derived CDR1 and CDR2 are SGHRS and YFSETQ. The CDR3 is made up of 16 amino acids. With V trimmed by 0 bases and J by 2 bases, 5 bases remained unmatched. CDR3 residues: CASSLGLAGAPYEQYF. For the CDR3, the DNA is TGCGCCAGCAGCTTGGGGCTAGCGGGGGCCCCCTACGAGCAGTACTTC.

The chain couples TRBV29-1 to TRBJ2-5, with 9 bases lining up with TRBD2. V shed 4 bases, J shed 4 bases, and the junction held 4 bases outside the gene matches. The germline gives CDR1 SQVTM, CDR2 ANQGSEA. The length of the CDR3 is 13 residues. As DNA, the CDR3 is TGCAGCGTTGCCCCTAGCGGGGTAGAGACCCAGTACTTC. Translation gives CSVAPSGVETQYF.

This clonotype was recorded at least ten times. V gene TRBV29-1 combines with J gene TRBJ2-1; D is undetermined. CDR1 SQVTM and CDR2 ANQGSEA come from the germline V gene. The CDR3 covers 13 residues. V was shortened by 4 bases and J by 5 bases, with 12 bases between the two germline ends. The CDR3 loop is CSVVNQADNEQFF. The CDR3 DNA follows: TGCAGCGTTGTGAATCAGGCGGACAATGAGCAGTTCTTC.

This clonotype occurred many times. The chain carries TRBV6-2 or TRBV6-3 and TRBJ1-1; tentatively, D is TRBD1 (5 bases). Germline CDR1 is MNHEY and CDR2 is SVGEGT. This CDR3 is 14 amino acids long. V shed 6 bases and J shed 0 bases, with 11 bases lying between them. The CDR3 DNA reads as TGTGCCAGCAGGGGTGACAGACTGAACACTGAAGCTTTCTTT. This codes for CASRGDRLNTEAFF.

This clonotype was observed a few times. The V gene is TRBV12-3 or TRBV12-4, the J gene TRBJ1-6, with D uncertain. This CDR3 spans 14 amino acids. V dropped 3 bases and J dropped 10 bases, with 13 bases sitting between them. The CDR3 region is CASSFRAGYSPLHF. The DNA for the CDR3 is TGTGCCAGCAGTTTTCGAGCAGGCTACTCACCCCTCCACTTT.

The table lists this clonotype with a few counts. The gene calls are TRBV24-1 and TRBJ1-4; possibly TRBD1 for D (5 bases). Trimming took off 3 bases at V and 3 bases at J, with 19 bases between the two ends. Germline V gives CDR1 KGHDR, CDR2 SFDVKD. This CDR3 has 18 amino acids. The DNA for the CDR3 is TGTGCCACCAGTGATCCAGACGGACGACAGAGCCCTAATGAAAAACTGTTTTTT. Its translation is CATSDPDGRQSPNEKLFF.

V is TRBV18 and J is TRBJ1-1; the D gene is possibly TRBD1 (5 bases). The germline V gene encodes CDR1 KGHSH and CDR2 LQKENI. V lost 2 bases to trimming and J lost 5 bases, with 9 bases between them. This CDR3 contains 13 residues. The CDR3, as DNA: TGTGCCAGCTCACCAGCCCAGGGTACTGAAGCTTTCTTT. It yields the protein CASSPAQGTEAFF.

This clonotype was seen repeatedly, ten times or more. The rearrangement uses TRBV7-9 and TRBJ2-7; 7 bases fit TRBD1. Germline CDR1 and CDR2: SEHNR and FQNEAQ (reference sequence). The length of the CDR3 is 15 residues. The trim removed 0 bases at V and 5 bases at J, leaving 7 bases unmatched. CDR3: CASSLAGDRDHEQYF. CDR3 in DNA: TGTGCCAGCAGCTTAGCCGGAGACAGGGACCACGAGCAGTACTTC.

This clonotype was seen at least ten times. This chain connects TRBV2 to TRBJ2-5; no clear D. Trimming left V 6 bases short and J 1 base short, with 3 bases between. Germline V lookup: CDR1 SNHLY, CDR2 FYNNEI. The CDR3 has 11 residues. As DNA, the CDR3 is TGTGCCAGCAGCGGCCAAGAGACCCAGTACTTC. It translates to CASSGQETQYF.